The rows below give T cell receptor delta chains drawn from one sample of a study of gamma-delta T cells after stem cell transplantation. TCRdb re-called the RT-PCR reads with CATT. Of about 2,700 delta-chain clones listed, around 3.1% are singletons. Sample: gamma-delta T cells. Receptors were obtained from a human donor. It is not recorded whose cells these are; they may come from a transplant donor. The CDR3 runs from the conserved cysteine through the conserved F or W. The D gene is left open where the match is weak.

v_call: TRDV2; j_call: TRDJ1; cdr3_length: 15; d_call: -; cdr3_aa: CACDSRGEGSDKLIF
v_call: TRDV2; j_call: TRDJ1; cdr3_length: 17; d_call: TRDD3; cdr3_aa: CACDRVGGYSYTDKLIF
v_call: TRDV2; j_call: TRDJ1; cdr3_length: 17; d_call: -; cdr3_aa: CACDSIDTPTYTDKLIF
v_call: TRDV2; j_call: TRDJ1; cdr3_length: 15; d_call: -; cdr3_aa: CACDTIVPSTDKLIF
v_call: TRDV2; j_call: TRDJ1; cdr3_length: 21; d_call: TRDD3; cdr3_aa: CACDTVPQDWGIQVSTDKLIF
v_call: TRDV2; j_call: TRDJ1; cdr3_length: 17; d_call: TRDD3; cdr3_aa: CACDTLGDTGGTDKLIF
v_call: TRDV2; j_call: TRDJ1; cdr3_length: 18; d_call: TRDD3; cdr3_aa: CACDPAGDTLPHTDKLIF
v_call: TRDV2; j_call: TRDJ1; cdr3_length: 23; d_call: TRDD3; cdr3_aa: CACDTVTGGYASLGRPYTDKLIF
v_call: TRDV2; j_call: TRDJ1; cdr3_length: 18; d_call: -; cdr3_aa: CACDTMAGGEKYTDKLIF
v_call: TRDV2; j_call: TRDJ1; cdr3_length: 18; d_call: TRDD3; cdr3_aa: CACDPLTGGPPYTDKLIF
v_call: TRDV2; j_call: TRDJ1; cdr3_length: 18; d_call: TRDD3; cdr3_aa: CACDTVLGEPKYTDKLIF
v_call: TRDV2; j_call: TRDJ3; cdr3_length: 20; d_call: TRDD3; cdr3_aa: CACDFVLGGTSSLDTRQAFF
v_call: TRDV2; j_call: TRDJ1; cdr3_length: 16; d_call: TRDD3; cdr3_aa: CACDTVSSGGPGQLIF
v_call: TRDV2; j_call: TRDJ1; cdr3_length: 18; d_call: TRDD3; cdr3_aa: CACDPVTTGGLYADKLIF
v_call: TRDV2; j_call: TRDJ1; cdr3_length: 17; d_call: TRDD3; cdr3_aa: CACDTLLGDNYTDKLIF
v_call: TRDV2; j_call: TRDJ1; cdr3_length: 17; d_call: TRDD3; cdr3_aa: CACDDLLTGGYTDKLIF
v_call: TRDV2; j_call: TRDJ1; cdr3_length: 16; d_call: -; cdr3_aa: CACDILAGPYTDKLIF
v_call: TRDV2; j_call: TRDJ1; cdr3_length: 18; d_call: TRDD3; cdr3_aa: CACDTLLGDTGGADKLIF
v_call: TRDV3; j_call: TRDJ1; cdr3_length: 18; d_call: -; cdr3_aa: CAFSAYGSSSPYTDKLIF
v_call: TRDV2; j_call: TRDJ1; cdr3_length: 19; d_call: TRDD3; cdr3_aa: CACDTLRTGGYSYTDKLIF
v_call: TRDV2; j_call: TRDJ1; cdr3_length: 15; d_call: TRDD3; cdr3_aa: CACDALLGAHDKLIF
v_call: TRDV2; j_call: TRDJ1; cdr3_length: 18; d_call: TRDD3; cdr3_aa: CACDTVRTGGFTSDKLIF
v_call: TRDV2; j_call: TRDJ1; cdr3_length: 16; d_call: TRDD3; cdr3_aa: CACDSLSTGGLNKLIF
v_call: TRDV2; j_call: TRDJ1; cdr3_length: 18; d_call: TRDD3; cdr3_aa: CACDTVGTGGFSTDKLIF
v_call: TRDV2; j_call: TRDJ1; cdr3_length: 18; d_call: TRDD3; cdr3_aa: CACDPLGDTLPHTDKLIF
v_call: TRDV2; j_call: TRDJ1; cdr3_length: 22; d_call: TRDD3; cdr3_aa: CACDTISSTPLLGDTSTDKLIF
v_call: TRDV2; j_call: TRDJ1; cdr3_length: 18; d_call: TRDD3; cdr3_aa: CACDTGGVLGDTPDKLIF
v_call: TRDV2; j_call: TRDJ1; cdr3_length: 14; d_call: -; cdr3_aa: CACDTVGGTDKLIF
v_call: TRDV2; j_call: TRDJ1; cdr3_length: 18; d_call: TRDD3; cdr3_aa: CACDILTGGYSYTDKLIF
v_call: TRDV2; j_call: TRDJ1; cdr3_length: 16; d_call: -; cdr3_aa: CACDAVGIEYTDKLIF
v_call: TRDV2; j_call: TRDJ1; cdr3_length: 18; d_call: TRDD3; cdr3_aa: CACDTLMTWTGDTDKLIF
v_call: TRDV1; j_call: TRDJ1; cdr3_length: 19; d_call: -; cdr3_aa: CALGEPILPTGGYTDKLIF
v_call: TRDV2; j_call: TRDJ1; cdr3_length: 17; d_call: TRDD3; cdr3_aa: CACDTVLGEINTDKLIF
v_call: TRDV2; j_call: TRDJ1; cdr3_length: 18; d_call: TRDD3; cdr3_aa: CACDSLSTGGLHTDKLIF
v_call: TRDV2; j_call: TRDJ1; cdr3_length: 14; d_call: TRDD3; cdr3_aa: CACWGIQSTDKLIF
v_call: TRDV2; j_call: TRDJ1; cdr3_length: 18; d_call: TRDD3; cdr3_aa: CACDTVATGDPYTDKLIF
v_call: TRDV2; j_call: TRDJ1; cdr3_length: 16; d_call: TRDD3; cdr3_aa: CACDTLGDNYTDKLIF
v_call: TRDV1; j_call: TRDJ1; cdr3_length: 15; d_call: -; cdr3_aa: CALGERHWTMNKLIF
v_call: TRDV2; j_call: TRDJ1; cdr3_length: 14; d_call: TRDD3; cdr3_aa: CACDTAGGLNKLIF
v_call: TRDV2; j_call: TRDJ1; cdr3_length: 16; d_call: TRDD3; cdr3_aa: CACDVLGDTGTDKLIF
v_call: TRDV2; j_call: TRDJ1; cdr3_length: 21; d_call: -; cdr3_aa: CACDTVGSTGRSRVEADKLIF
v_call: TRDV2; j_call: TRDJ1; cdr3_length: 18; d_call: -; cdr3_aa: CACDTVLGNKRDTDKLIF
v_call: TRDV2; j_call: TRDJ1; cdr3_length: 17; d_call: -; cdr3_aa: CACDTMGAGVYTDKLIF
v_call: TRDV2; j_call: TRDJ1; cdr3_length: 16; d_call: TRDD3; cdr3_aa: CACDILGDTGTDKLIF
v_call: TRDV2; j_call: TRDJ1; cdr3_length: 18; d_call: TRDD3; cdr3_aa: CACDTLLGDTPYTDKLIF